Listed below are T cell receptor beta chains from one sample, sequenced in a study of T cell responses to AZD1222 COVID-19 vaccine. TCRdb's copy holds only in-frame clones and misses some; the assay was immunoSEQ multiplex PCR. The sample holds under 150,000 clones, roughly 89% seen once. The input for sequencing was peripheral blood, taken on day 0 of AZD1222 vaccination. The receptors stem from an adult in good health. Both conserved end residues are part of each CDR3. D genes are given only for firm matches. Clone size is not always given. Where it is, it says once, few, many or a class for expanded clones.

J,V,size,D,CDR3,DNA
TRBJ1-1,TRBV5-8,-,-,CASTRAGGEAFF,TGTGCCAGCACCCGTGCGGGGGGTGAAGCTTTCTTT
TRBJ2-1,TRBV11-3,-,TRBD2,CASSSPGLGPPRQFF,TGTGCCAGCAGCTCACCGGGACTAGGGCCCCCGAGGCAGTTCTTC
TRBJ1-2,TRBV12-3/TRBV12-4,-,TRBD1,CASSPDRGWSYTF,TGTGCCAGCAGCCCAGACAGGGGTTGGAGCTACACCTTC
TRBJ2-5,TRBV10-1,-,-,CASSEGPQETQYF,TGCGCCAGCAGTGAGGGACCACAAGAGACCCAGTACTTC
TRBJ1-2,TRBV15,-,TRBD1,CATSSIQGIHGYTF,TGTGCCACCAGCAGCATACAGGGGATCCATGGCTACACCTTC
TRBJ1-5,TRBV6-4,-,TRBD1,CASRNRGIINQPQHF,TGTGCCAGCAGGAACAGGGGTATTATCAATCAGCCCCAGCATTTT
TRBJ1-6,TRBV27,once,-,CASNVYRGSNSPLHF,TGTGCCAGCAATGTCTACCGGGGGTCGAATTCACCCCTCCACTTT
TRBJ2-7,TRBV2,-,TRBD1,CASSDQGQGYEQYF,TGTGCCAGCAGTGATCAAGGACAGGGCTACGAGCAGTACTTC
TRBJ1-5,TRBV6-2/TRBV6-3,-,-,CASSYHGFLKQPQHF,TGTGCCAGCAGTTATCACGGGTTTTTGAAACAGCCCCAGCATTTT
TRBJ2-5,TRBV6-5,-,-,CASSSVRAETQYF,TGTGCCAGCAGCTCCGTCCGGGCGGAGACCCAGTACTTC
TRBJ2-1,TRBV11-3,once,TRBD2,CASSLRTSGGSSEQFF,TGTGCCAGCAGCCTCCGGACTAGCGGGGGGTCCAGTGAGCAGTTCTTC
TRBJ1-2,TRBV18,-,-,CASSPTSYGYTF,TGTGCCAGCTCACCAACCTCTTATGGCTACACCTTC
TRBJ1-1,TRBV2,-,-,CASGLEGGTEAFF,TGTGCCAGCGGGCTTGAGGGCGGGACTGAAGCTTTCTTT
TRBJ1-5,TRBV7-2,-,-,CASSLSAGTNQPQHF,TGTGCCAGCAGCTTGTCCGCAGGGACAAATCAGCCCCAGCATTTT
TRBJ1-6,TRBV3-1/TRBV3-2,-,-,CASSQSGNNSPLHF,TGTGCCAGCAGCCAATCAGGGAATAATTCACCCCTCCACTTT